This T cell receptor beta chain appears in the sequencing data of a study of cytomegalovirus exposure and HLA in healthy donors. The PCR used 60 Vbeta and 13 Jbeta primers. Original methodology: Per a later analysis, the number of unique TCR beta chains was around 80 million, of which 10 million to 11 million were shared. The data were produced by immunoSEQ multiplex PCR, yet TCRdb's version contains in-frame clones alone and is incomplete. V and J calls and clone size come straight from that table; D and trimming were deduced from the DNA. The specimen's table records roughly 220,000 clones. Participants comprised healthy donors of bone marrow. Source material: PBMCs. The clonotype comes from a girl aged 2 to 10 in good health and CMV-seropositive.

Here the CDR3 DNA reads TGTGCCAGTAGGATGGGACAGGGGGCGACCCGAGAAGCTTTCTTT. Encoded protein: CASRMGQGATREAFF. This chain connects TRBV19 to TRBJ1-1, with 12 bases matching TRBD1. Trimming took 6 bases from V and 8 from J; bases not matched to a gene: 10. CDR1 is LNHDA, CDR2 SQIVND, per germline (reference sequence). CDR3 length: 15 residues.